This T cell receptor (beta chain) appears in the sequencing data of a study of cytomegalovirus exposure and HLA in healthy donors. As concerns this clone: Its antigen is unidentified.

60 Vbeta and 13 Jbeta primers were used in PCR. Only in-frame clones appear in the TCRdb table, and some are missing; sequencing was by immunoSEQ multiplex PCR. Of some 150,000 clones listed, around 85% are singletons. Study outcomes and limitations: Sequencing likely generated an artifact that appeared as a cluster of highly shared sequence variants. In an earlier analysis, most TCR beta V segments were productive about 87% or about 30% of the time. Usually a TCR sequence was rare, but some public TCRs were found in many donors.

Sequences were obtained from PBMCs. The clonotype comes from a woman aged 25 to 45 in good health and CMV-seronegative.

The CDR3 protein is CASRQARWGFTNEKLFF. The CDR3 nucleotides read TGTGCCAGTCGACAGGCTAGGTGGGGATTCACTAATGAAAAACTGTTTTTT. The J gene is TRBJ1-4, the V gene TRBV19; D may be TRBD1 (6 bases). Trimming pared 8 bases from V and 2 bases from J, leaving 21 bases between. This CDR3 region has 17 residues. CDR1 and CDR2 (germline): LNHDA, SQIVND (reference sequence).